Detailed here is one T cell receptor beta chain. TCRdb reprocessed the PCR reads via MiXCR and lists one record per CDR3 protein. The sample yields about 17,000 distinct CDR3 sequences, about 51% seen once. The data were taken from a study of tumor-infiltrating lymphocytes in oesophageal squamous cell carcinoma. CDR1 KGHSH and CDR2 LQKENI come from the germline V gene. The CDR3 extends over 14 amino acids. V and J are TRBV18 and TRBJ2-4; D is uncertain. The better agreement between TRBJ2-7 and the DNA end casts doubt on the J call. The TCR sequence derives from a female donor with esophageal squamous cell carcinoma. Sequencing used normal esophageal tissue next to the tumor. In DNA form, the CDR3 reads TGTGCCAGCTCACCACCGGCACAGACCTACGAGCAGTACTTC. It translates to CASSPPAQTYEQYF.